A selection of T cell receptor beta chains follows, all from one sample in a study of blood T cell repertoires in COVID-19. TCRdb's table, derived via immunoSEQ multiplex PCR, lists solely in-frame clones and lacks some. The data contain some 250,000 clones, 82% of them singletons. Sequencing input: peripheral blood. These receptors all stem from a woman under 30 with acute or convalescent COVID-19. CDR3s leave out the opening cysteine and the closing phenylalanine or tryptophan.

cdr3_length j_call v_call cdr3_aa
12 TRBJ1-3 TRBV9 ASSVAGLGDTIY
12 TRBJ2-3 TRBV10-3 AISEQTGADTQY
13 TRBJ1-6 TRBV7-8 ASSPKQGPNSPLH
12 TRBJ2-7 TRBV29-1 SVVQGQGLYEQY
13 TRBJ2-3 TRBV7-8 ASSLGGRSTDTQY
13 TRBJ2-5 TRBV4-3 ASSHYGTGDETQY
12 TRBJ1-5 TRBV25-1 ASSENRANQPQH
12 TRBJ2-7 TRBV15 ATRGTGNVYEQY
12 TRBJ2-4 TRBV4-2 ASSQASGSDIQY
11 TRBJ2-3 TRBV2 ASEEAITDTQY
10 TRBJ2-7 TRBV5-6 ASSPGLAEQY
12 TRBJ2-1 TRBV6-4 ASSEGLASNEQF
14 TRBJ2-7 TRBV21-1 ASSKFYTGRFSEQY
12 TRBJ2-3 TRBV20-1 SASWGGGTDTQY
10 TRBJ2-5 TRBV10-2 ASMGHEETQY
12 TRBJ1-6 TRBV9 ASSVVPRFSPLH
14 TRBJ1-6 TRBV9 ASSANQGFFSSPLH
15 TRBJ2-1 TRBV11-3 ASSLELAGGPLNEQF
11 TRBJ2-6 TRBV29-1 SASLSGANVLT
11 TRBJ1-1 TRBV6-5 ASRTNRQGWAF
12 TRBJ2-7 TRBV18 ASSPQGGRYEQY
15 TRBJ2-1 TRBV9 ASSRRPRLAGDNEQF
14 TRBJ1-1 TRBV5-1 ASSLRPGAQNTEAF
13 TRBJ2-1 TRBV7-2 ASSPSSARYNEQF
13 TRBJ2-7 TRBV29-1 SVDQDRGGSYEQY
13 TRBJ2-1 TRBV4-3 ASSQGNLVNNEQF
15 TRBJ2-3 TRBV4-3 ASSQDSGREVVRTQY
13 TRBJ2-7 TRBV15 ATSRKRTDFYEQY
14 TRBJ2-6 TRBV5-1 ASSLTGTSGANVLT
12 TRBJ2-7 TRBV6-6 ASSHRDRVYEQY
17 TRBJ2-1 TRBV9 ASSVRPGLADTSYNEQF
11 TRBJ2-7 TRBV6-5 ASKQGTYYEQY
14 TRBJ2-1 TRBV9 ASSYRTGAVPNEQF
13 TRBJ2-7 TRBV10-3 AISASSGRAGEQY
11 TRBJ2-2 TRBV19 ASSQANTGELF
12 TRBJ1-5 TRBV27 ASRTGQPNQPQH
15 TRBJ2-1 TRBV4-3 ASSQDLGGRTYNEQF